This TCR beta chain was identified in a study of blood T cells in healthy people across ages. Details on this clonotype: The antigen is undetermined.

Germline V CDR1 and CDR2: LNHNV, YYDKDF (reference sequence). This CDR3 spans 18 amino acids. Trimming removed 5 bases at V and 0 bases at J, with 17 bases between. A J-beta primer mix and a sample-barcoded 5' primer were used in a second PCR of about 7 to 12 cycles. One entry per CDR3 protein results from TCRdb running MiXCR on the 5' RACE reads. In the table there are hundreds of thousands of distinct CDR3 sequences, around a quarter of which are singletons. Whole-study findings and limits: Donor CMV status was unknown, possibly confounding expanded clonotype changes.

Isolation per sample recovered at least 6 million PBMCs. This sample also belongs to another study, concerning T cells of mothers and their children. That paper notes: Primer M1S, used in the second PCR, introduced sample barcodes and 2-4 random nucleotides.

The chain has TRBV15 and TRBJ2-6, with D perhaps TRBD1 (6 bases). The sequenced sample was blood. This receptor was taken from a boy younger than 10 in good health. CDR3 amino acids: CATSSRAGDISGANVLTF. The CDR3 bases are TGTGCCACCAGCTCAAGGGCAGGGGATATCTCTGGGGCCAACGTCCTGACTTTC.